The 21 T cell receptor beta chains below were found in one sample sequenced in a study of T cell responses to AZD1222 COVID-19 vaccine. Sequencing used immunoSEQ multiplex PCR; TCRdb keeps in-frame clones, though not all of them. The table shows 150,000 to 160,000 clones, with roughly nine tenths occurring only once. This specimen was peripheral blood, taken after recovery from COVID-19. These receptors were obtained from an adult who had recovered from COVID-19.

The gene calls are TRBV7-8 and TRBJ2-7; D not certain. CDR1 is SGHVS, CDR2 FQNEAQ, per germline. V shed 5 bases and J shed 1 base, with 6 bases lying between them. The length of the CDR3 is 12 residues. The CDR3 coding sequence is TGTGCCAGCAGCCTGACTTCCTACGAGCAGTACTTC. Protein sequence: CASSLTSYEQYF.

This clone was seen a single time. The chain's CDR3 is CASSPGGRWQYF. DNA of the CDR3: TGCGCCAGCAGCCCGGGGGGGAGGTGGCAGTACTTC. This rearrangement joins TRBV5-1 to TRBJ2-7; 8 bases are a match to TRBD2. Germline CDR1 SGHRS, CDR2 YFSETQ. This CDR3 comprises 12 residues. J lost 9 bases, V lost 4 bases, and 6 bases had no gene match.

This clone was seen only a few times. J is TRBJ2-1 and V is TRBV2; D is undetermined. CDR1 is SNHLY, CDR2 FYNNEI, per germline. V was cut by 3 bases and J by 2 bases, with 11 bases left in between. The CDR3 consists of 15 residues. The CDR3 loop reads CASSDQVAPYNEQFF. In nucleotides, the CDR3 is TGTGCCAGCAGTGACCAGGTAGCACCCTACAATGAGCAGTTCTTC.

This clone has ten or more counts. The chain carries TRBV28 and TRBJ2-7; 10 bases match TRBD1. CDR3 length: 15 amino acids. V shed 7 bases, J shed 5 bases, and the junction held 11 bases outside the gene matches. Germline V gives CDR1 MDHEN, CDR2 SYDVKM. CDR3 DNA sequence: TGTGCCAGCAACAGACCGGGACAGGGGTTGAACGAGCAGTACTTC. Encoded protein: CASNRPGQGLNEQYF. The full variable domain, completed using reference TRBV28 and TRBJ2-7, is DVKVTQSSRYLVKRTGEKVFLECVQDMDHENMFWYRQDPGLGLRLIYFSYDVKMKEKGDIPEGYSVSREKKERFSLILESASTNQTSMYLCASNRPGQGLNEQYFGPGTRLTVT.

The chain employs TRBV28 and TRBJ2-1; D is possibly TRBD1 (5 bases). This CDR3 region has 12 residues. The germline gives CDR1 MDHEN, CDR2 SYDVKM. V dropped 2 bases and J dropped 16 bases, with 15 bases sitting between them. This chain's CDR3 is CASSLGAPNRFF. The CDR3 coding sequence is TGTGCCAGCAGTTTAGGGGCCCCCAATCGATTCTTC.

This rearrangement joins TRBV6-5 to TRBJ1-1, with 7 positions matching TRBD1. Trimming removed 6 bases from V and 8 bases from J; junction bases left unmatched: 9. This CDR3 region has 13 residues. In germline, CDR1 is MNHEY, CDR2 SVGAGI. CDR3: CASSVGDSAEAFF. DNA of the CDR3: TGTGCCAGCAGCGTCGGGGACAGCGCAGAAGCTTTCTTT.

This sequence joins TRBV3-1 (or the pseudogene TRBV3-2) and TRBJ1-2; D remains unclear. Germline values: CDR1 LGHDT, CDR2 YNNKEL (reference sequence). Trimming left V 3 bases short and J 6 bases short, with 5 bases between. The CDR3 is 11 amino acids. Written as DNA, the CDR3 is TGTGCCAGCAGCCAGCTCCATGGCTACACCTTC. Protein: CASSQLHGYTF.

V gene TRBV7-8 combines with J gene TRBJ2-6; D gene uncertain. V was clipped by 4 bases and J by 1 base, with 8 bases between them. The CDR3 extends over 15 amino acids. Germline V gives CDR1 SGHVS, CDR2 FQNEAQ. Here the CDR3 reads CASSSNPSGANVLTF. The CDR3 DNA sequence: TGTGCCAGCAGCTCCAATCCTTCTGGGGCCAACGTCCTGACTTTC.

This chain links TRBV19 with TRBJ1-3; D not certain. The CDR3 is 14 amino acids. Trimming shortened V by 4 bases and J by 3 bases, and 10 bases separated the two germline ends. The germline gives CDR1 LNHDA, CDR2 SQIVND (reference sequence). CDR3 sequence reads: CASSKPLNGNTIYF. CDR3 coding DNA: TGTGCCAGTAGTAAGCCTCTAAATGGAAACACCATATATTTT.

This clone was counted once. The chain links TRBV2 to TRBJ1-5, with D possibly being TRBD1 (6 bases). This CDR3 comprises 15 residues. V lost 3 bases and J lost 3, with 12 bases in between. Germline values: CDR1 SNHLY, CDR2 FYNNEI. In nucleotides, the CDR3 is TGTGCCAGCAGTGAGGAATCAGGGGACAATCAGCCCCAGCATTTT. This gives the protein CASSEESGDNQPQHF.

The chain is built from TRBV4-3 and TRBJ1-2; TRBD1 matches 10 bases. Looked up from germline, CDR1 is LGHNA and CDR2 is YSLEER. The V gene end was trimmed by 3 bases and the J gene end by 5 bases; junction bases not matched to a gene: 9. CDR3 length: 16 residues. CDR3 nucleotide sequence: TGCGCCAGCAGCCAGGGGACAGGGGAAGATGCGTATGGCTACACCTTC. The encoded protein is CASSQGTGEDAYGYTF.

V is TRBV15 and J is TRBJ1-5; 9 nucleotides match TRBD1. V shed 3 bases and J 5 bases; nucleotides not matched to a gene: 5. CDR1 is LNHNV, CDR2 YYDKDF, per germline (reference sequence). The CDR3 is 15 residues long. The CDR3 sequence is CATSRTGGTYQPQHF. The CDR3, as DNA: TGTGCCACCAGCAGGACAGGGGGGACCTATCAGCCCCAGCATTTT.

V gene TRBV7-3 combines with J gene TRBJ2-1; TRBD2 matches 11 bases. CDR3 size: 16 residues. J lost 7 bases, V lost 5 bases, and 10 bases had no gene match. Germline V gene sequence: CDR1 SGHTA, CDR2 FQGTGA. The CDR3 sequence is CASSPGGSGRVNEQFF. The CDR3 DNA is TGTGCCAGCAGCCCCGGAGGTAGCGGGAGGGTTAATGAGCAGTTCTTC.

This clone has only one observation. The genes are TRBV4-3 and TRBJ2-7; D not certain. V shed 1 base and J shed 1 base, with 8 bases lying between them. CDR3 length: 14 amino acids. Germline lookup yields CDR1 LGHNA and CDR2 YSLEER. CDR3 DNA sequence: TGCGCCAGCAGCCAAGGGCTGGGTTCCTACGAGCAGTACTTC. It translates to CASSQGLGSYEQYF.

V usage is TRBV19 and J usage is TRBJ2-5; TRBD1 agrees at 8 bases. Germline assignment: CDR1 LNHDA and CDR2 SQIVND (reference sequence). This CDR3 has 15 residues. After removal of 5 bases from V and 1 base from J, the junction contained 6 bases not matched to a gene. This CDR3 reads CASSARTGIQETQYF. The CDR3 DNA sequence: TGTGCCAGTAGTGCCCGGACAGGGATCCAAGAGACCCAGTACTTC.

The chain employs TRBV24-1 and TRBJ1-5; weak D call: TRBD1 (5 bases). Germline V gene sequence: CDR1 KGHDR, CDR2 SFDVKD. Trimming stripped 0 bases from V and 6 bases from J, with 20 bases between. This CDR3 has 18 amino acids. CDR3: CATSDLPRRKGLSQPQHF. The DNA of the CDR3 is TGTGCCACCAGTGATTTGCCTCGGCGAAAGGGGCTTAGTCAGCCCCAGCATTTT.

The chain carries TRBV28 and TRBJ2-7; possibly TRBD1 or TRBD2 for D (5 bases each). The V end lost 0 bases, the J end lost 2 bases, and 8 bases lay between the germline ends. The CDR3 is 14 amino acids. Germline V gives CDR1 MDHEN, CDR2 SYDVKM. The CDR3 bases are TGTGCCAGCAGTTTATGGGGGGATACCTACGAGCAGTACTTC. As protein: CASSLWGDTYEQYF. Variable domain in full (rest from reference TRBV28 and TRBJ2-7): DVKVTQSSRYLVKRTGEKVFLECVQDMDHENMFWYRQDPGLGLRLIYFSYDVKMKEKGDIPEGYSVSREKKERFSLILESASTNQTSMYLCASSLWGDTYEQYFGPGTRLTVT.

This clone was seen a few times. This sequence joins TRBV28 and TRBJ1-1; D remains unclear. The CDR3 is made up of 12 amino acids. The V end lost 5 bases, the J end lost 11 bases, and 15 bases lay between the germline ends. The germline V gene has CDR1 MDHEN and CDR2 SYDVKM. Here the CDR3 reads CASSISGTTAFF. CDR3 in DNA: TGTGCCAGCAGTATTTCAGGCACTACGGCTTTCTTT. Variable domain in full (rest from reference TRBV28 and TRBJ1-1): DVKVTQSSRYLVKRTGEKVFLECVQDMDHENMFWYRQDPGLGLRLIYFSYDVKMKEKGDIPEGYSVSREKKERFSLILESASTNQTSMYLCASSISGTTAFFGQGTRLTVV.

On this clone itself: This sample includes further DNA sequences coding for the same CDR3. The J gene is TRBJ2-5, the V gene TRBV7-2; D might be TRBD1 or TRBD2, each matching 5 bases. Per the germline V gene, CDR1 is SGHTA and CDR2 is FQGNSA. This CDR3 spans 13 amino acids. Trimming stripped 2 bases from V and 5 bases from J, with 9 bases between. This CDR3 reads CASSLNWGETQYF. The DNA of the CDR3 is TGTGCCAGCAGCTTAAATTGGGGGGAGACCCAGTACTTC.

This sequence joins TRBV2 and TRBJ1-2; D may be TRBD1 (6 bases). Germline-derived CDR1 and CDR2 are SNHLY and FYNNEI. Trimming stripped 7 bases from V and 4 bases from J, with 13 bases between. The CDR3 runs 13 residues. CDR3 bases: TGTGCCAGCACCCGACAGGTAACCTATGGCTACACCTTC. Translated, it gives CASTRQVTYGYTF.

The chain has TRBV28 and TRBJ1-1; D is undetermined. V lost 5 bases and J 0 bases, leaving 16 bases between the germline ends. The CDR3 runs 16 residues. Germline loops: CDR1 MDHEN, CDR2 SYDVKM. CDR3 nucleotide sequence: TGTGCCAGCAGTGCGCCCGGGGATGCCATGAACACTGAAGCTTTCTTT. As protein: CASSAPGDAMNTEAFF. Full variable domain (missing parts from reference TRBV28 and TRBJ1-1): DVKVTQSSRYLVKRTGEKVFLECVQDMDHENMFWYRQDPGLGLRLIYFSYDVKMKEKGDIPEGYSVSREKKERFSLILESASTNQTSMYLCASSAPGDAMNTEAFFGQGTRLTVV.